Given below is one T cell receptor beta chain in context. This specimen comes from a study of follicular helper T cells after annual influenza vaccination. The J segment lost 0 bases and the V segment lost 6 bases, leaving 0 bases of the junction unmatched. Germline loops: CDR1 SEHNR, CDR2 FQNEAQ (reference sequence). This CDR3 has 15 amino acids. Time point noted: 2014-2015 season, pre-vaccination. TCRB sequencing was done at Survey resolution level. Repertoires were generated with immunoSEQ multiplex PCR, while TCRdb's copy carries only in-frame clones and drops some. Of some 13,000 clones in the sample, around 78% were seen once.

The TCR was taken from an adult who received the influenza vaccine. The chain has TRBV7-9 and TRBJ1-6, with 9 bases identical to TRBD1. The sequenced sample was CXCR5- memory CD4+ T cells sorted from blood, obtained on the day of influenza vaccination. CDR3: CASRGQGSYNSPLHF. DNA of the CDR3: TGTGCCAGCAGGGGACAGGGCTCCTATAATTCACCCCTCCACTTT.